These 3 T cell receptor beta chains were all obtained from the same sample, sequenced in a study of T cells in Graves' hyperthyroidism and ophthalmopathy. Amplified regions were TCR beta CDR3 sequences from RNA transcripts. The TCR CDR3 first-round RT-PCR relied on the HTBI primer set. TCRdb ran MiXCR on the multiplex PCR reads and lists one entry per CDR3 protein. The sample consists of roughly 570,000 distinct CDR3 sequences, around 42% of them appearing once. Sequencing used peripheral blood or thyroid tissue (not recorded which). These receptors all come from a woman younger than 35 with Graves' hyperthyroidism.

The table lists this clonotype with a few counts. A read error may produce the germline difference seen at one junction end. V usage is TRBV10-3 and J usage is TRBJ1-5; no clear D gene. Germline V lookup: CDR1 ENHRY, CDR2 SYGVKD. CDR3 size: 14 residues. CDR3 in amino acids: CASSLSRRDQPQHF. The DNA for the CDR3 is TGTGCCAGCAGTTTATCCAGGAGGGATCAGCCCCAGCATTTT.

This clonotype appeared many times. The V call is TRBV12-3 or TRBV12-4, the J call TRBJ1-2; possibly TRBD1 for D (5 bases). The CDR3 contains 15 residues. V gave up 5 bases and J gave up 0 bases, with 13 bases separating them. The CDR3 DNA reads TGTGCCAGCAGTAAGGGACGGAAGGCTAACTATGGCTACACCTTC. It translates to CASSKGRKANYGYTF.

The rearrangement links TRBV20-1 to TRBJ1-2; perhaps TRBD1 as D (6 bases). Trimming shortened V by 3 bases and J by 4 bases, and 18 bases separated the two germline ends. This CDR3 spans 15 amino acids. Germline assignment: CDR1 DFQATT and CDR2 SNEGSKA (reference sequence). The chain's CDR3 is CSARDSRRGAYGYTF. The CDR3 region has the DNA TGCAGTGCTAGGGACAGCAGGCGGGGGGCCTATGGCTACACCTTC.